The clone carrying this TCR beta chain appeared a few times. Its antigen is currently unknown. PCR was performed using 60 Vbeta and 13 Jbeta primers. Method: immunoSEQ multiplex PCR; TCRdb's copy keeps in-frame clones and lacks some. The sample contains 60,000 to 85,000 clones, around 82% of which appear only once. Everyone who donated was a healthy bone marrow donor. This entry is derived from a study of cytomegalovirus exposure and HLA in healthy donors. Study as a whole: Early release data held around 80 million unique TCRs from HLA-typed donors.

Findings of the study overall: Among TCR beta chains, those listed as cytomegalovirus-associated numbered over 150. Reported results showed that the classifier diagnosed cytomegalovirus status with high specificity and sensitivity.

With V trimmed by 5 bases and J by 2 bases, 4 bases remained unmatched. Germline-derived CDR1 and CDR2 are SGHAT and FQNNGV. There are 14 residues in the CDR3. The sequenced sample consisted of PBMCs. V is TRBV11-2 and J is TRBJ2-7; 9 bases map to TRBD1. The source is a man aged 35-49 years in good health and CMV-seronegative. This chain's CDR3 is CASSTRDRAYEQYF. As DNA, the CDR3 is TGTGCCAGCAGCACCCGGGACAGGGCCTACGAGCAGTACTTC.